This TCR beta chain is from a study of blood T cell repertoires in COVID-19. On the study more broadly: Italy, Spain and the United States were the sources of the convalescent and acute COVID-19 samples.

Authors' data handling: Estimation of nucleated cell counts was performed using reference gene primer amplification. Assay used: immunoSEQ multiplex PCR; TCRdb lists only in-frame clones, some missing. V and J calls plus clone size are reproduced from that table; the DNA served to infer D and trimming. Here the sample spans about 60,000 clones, roughly 83% being singletons. The CDR3 loop spans 13 amino acids. V dropped 4 bases and J dropped 10 bases, with 15 bases sitting between them. Germline V lookup: CDR1 SGHNT, CDR2 YYREEE (reference sequence). This clone has a single count. Sequencing input: peripheral blood. This TCR was sampled from a young man with COVID-19, enrolled during active disease. The chain links TRBV5-4 to TRBJ2-1; no firm D call. In nucleotides, the CDR3 is TGTGCCAGCAGCCTACCCTTCCGCCCGGAGCAGTTCTTC. It yields the protein CASSLPFRPEQFF.